The 24 T cell receptor beta chains given below trace back to one sample, sequenced in a study of human T cells and chemical hapten exposure. The time point: patch test 1, 2 weeks after DPC sensitization. Treatment defined: therapeutic diphenylcyclopropenone sensitization with weekly scalp DPC. TCRdb processed the RACE reads anew with MiXCR; each CDR3 protein has one entry. Of nearly 350,000 distinct CDR3 sequences detected, about 7% appear once; the ten largest clones hold 7% to 10%. The specimen comprised whole blood, sampled in connection with sensitization to the hapten diphenylcyclopropenone (DPC). The receptor set was obtained from a woman between 18 and 29 years old with alopecia areata. Some clones in this sample may be carry-over from other donors' samples.

This clonotype has a count of ten or more. This CDR3 is CASSYGQGAPAFF. The CDR3 DNA reads as TGTGCCAGCAGCTACGGACAGGGGGCGCCTGCTTTCTTT. The V gene is TRBV7-2, the J gene TRBJ1-1, with 11 bases aligning to TRBD1. V shed 4 bases, J shed 11 bases, and the junction held 6 bases outside the gene matches. The CDR3 is 13 residues long. The germline V gene encodes CDR1 SGHTA and CDR2 FQGNSA.

This clonotype came up many times. The V and J genes are TRBV2 and TRBJ1-1; D is uncertain. The V and J ends lost 6 bases and 6 bases respectively, with 11 bases between them. Germline V lookup: CDR1 SNHLY, CDR2 FYNNEI. This CDR3 region has 12 residues. The DNA for the CDR3 is TGTGCCAGCAGGGCTGATAGGCCTGAAGCTTTCTTT. It translates to CASRADRPEAFF.

This clonotype was detected ten times or more. The chain recombines TRBV7-3 with TRBJ2-3; D is unresolved. The ends were cut back, 1 base at V and 6 bases at J, with 17 bases in the middle. Germline-derived CDR1 and CDR2 are SGHTA and FQGTGA. This CDR3 spans 16 amino acids. CDR3 nucleotides: TGTGCCAGCAGCTTAATAGGTCCCTACACGACCGATACGCAGTATTTT. It encodes CASSLIGPYTTDTQYF.

This clonotype was counted at least ten times. The J gene is TRBJ2-3, the V gene TRBV7-2; TRBD2 aligns across 10 bases. This CDR3 contains 15 residues. Germline V CDR1 and CDR2: SGHTA, FQGNSA. V gave up 1 base and J gave up 4 bases; unmatched junction bases: 2. CDR3 sequence (DNA): TGTGCCAGCAGCTTAGTCACTAGCGGGGCAGATACGCAGTATTTT. Its translation is CASSLVTSGADTQYF.

At least ten counts were recorded for this clonotype. This rearrangement joins TRBV5-1 to TRBJ1-5; possible D gene TRBD1, 6 bases. This CDR3 spans 13 amino acids. The germline CDR1 and CDR2 sequences are SGHRS and YFSETQ. V was pared by 0 bases and J by 6 bases, with 7 bases between. CDR3 loop: CASSLGGGQPQHF. The CDR3 coding sequence is TGCGCCAGCAGCTTGGGAGGGGGTCAGCCCCAGCATTTT. The full variable domain, its missing parts supplied by reference TRBV5-1 and TRBJ1-5, is KAGVTQTPRYLIKTRGQQVTLSCSPISGHRSVSWYQQTPGQGLQFLFEYFSETQRNKGNFPGRFSGRQFSNSRSEMNVSTLELGDSALYLCASSLGGGQPQHFGDGTRLSIL.

This clonotype was detected ten times or more. The chain recombines TRBV12-3 or TRBV12-4 with TRBJ2-1; D gene ambiguous. There are 13 residues in the CDR3. V lost 2 bases to trimming and J lost 5 bases, with 7 bases between them. DNA for the CDR3: TGTGCCAGCAGTTTACTCATGAACAATGAGCAGTTCTTC. It encodes CASSLLMNNEQFF.

This clonotype was counted a few times. The chain employs TRBV7-6 and TRBJ2-3; D is possibly TRBD2 (6 bases). The CDR3 has 16 residues. Trimming removed 2 bases at V and 6 bases at J, with 18 bases between. The germline gives CDR1 SGHVS, CDR2 FNYEAQ. The CDR3 region is CASSLYRDSKGDTQYF. CDR3 nucleotides: TGTGCCAGCAGCTTATATAGGGACTCTAAAGGGGATACGCAGTATTTT.

This clonotype showed up many times. The chain links TRBV29-1 to TRBJ2-1; the D gene is possibly TRBD1 (6 bases). The CDR3 is made up of 14 amino acids. Germline V gene sequence: CDR1 SQVTM, CDR2 ANQGSEA. Trimming removed 1 base at V and 7 bases at J, with 14 bases between. The CDR3 region has the DNA TGCAGCGTTGAAGCAGGGGTAGTAAGTAATGAGCAGTTCTTC. It specifies CSVEAGVVSNEQFF.

Only a few counts were recorded for this clonotype. The chain recombines TRBV4-2 with TRBJ2-7, with 8 positions matching TRBD1. V was clipped by 0 bases and J by 2 bases; unmatched bases: 6. Germline V gene lookup returns CDR1 LGHNA and CDR2 YNFKEQ. This CDR3 has 16 residues. The DNA for the CDR3 is TGTGCCAGCAGCCAAGACCGGGACAGGATTGCCTACGAGCAGTACTTC. Its protein product is CASSQDRDRIAYEQYF.

This chain joins TRBV12-3 or TRBV12-4 and TRBJ2-4; tentatively, D is TRBD1 (6 bases). The CDR3 sequence is 14 residues long. Trimming removed 10 bases from V and 0 bases from J, with 13 bases in between. The CDR3 DNA reads as TGTGCCAACCCGACAGGACTAGCCAAAAACATTCAGTACTTC. Amino acid sequence: CANPTGLAKNIQYF.

This clonotype was counted between two and nine times. The V gene is TRBV20-1, the J gene TRBJ1-5; the match to TRBD1 covers 7 bases. Trimming removed 8 bases from V and 1 base from J; junction bases left unmatched: 5. The CDR3 spans 13 residues. CDR1 DFQATT and CDR2 SNEGSKA come from the germline V gene (reference sequence). Here the CDR3 DNA reads TGCAGTTGTGAGGGGGCGAGCAATCAGCCCCAGCATTTT. Translated: CSCEGASNQPQHF.

This chain joins TRBV12-3 or TRBV12-4 and TRBJ1-2, with 9 bases lining up with TRBD1. The CDR3 totals 14 residues. The junction had 5 bases not matched to a gene; V was cut back by 3 bases and J by 6 bases. The CDR3 reads CASSFTGGADGYTF. CDR3 nucleotide sequence: TGTGCCAGCAGTTTCACAGGGGGCGCGGATGGCTACACCTTC.

This clonotype appeared many times. The V and J genes are TRBV7-9 and TRBJ2-6, with D hard to call. The length of the CDR3 is 17 residues. CDR1 is SEHNR and CDR2 is FQNEAQ in the germline V gene (reference sequence). V dropped 2 bases and J dropped 13 bases, with 24 bases sitting between them. CDR3 in amino acids: CASSLLADTFLNQVLTF. CDR3 in DNA: TGTGCCAGCAGCTTATTAGCAGACACCTTCCTCAATCAGGTCCTGACTTTC.

This clonotype has a count of ten or more. The CDR3 loop is CASSHQWGGTETQYF. DNA for the CDR3: TGTGCCAGCAGCCATCAATGGGGGGGCACCGAGACCCAGTACTTC. The chain is built from TRBV7-2 and TRBJ2-5, with D possibly matching TRBD2 (7 bases). The CDR3 runs to 15 residues. V lost 5 bases to trimming and J lost 5 bases, with 18 bases between them. In germline, CDR1 is SGHTA, CDR2 FQGNSA.

This clonotype was counted many times. The chain employs TRBV29-1 and TRBJ1-2; D remains ambiguous. Per germline, CDR1 SQVTM and CDR2 ANQGSEA. CDR3 size: 16 residues. V was trimmed by 0 bases and J by 0 bases, leaving 14 bases between them. The CDR3 DNA reads as TGCAGCGTTGAAGATCTTCAGCGGTCCCCTAACTATGGCTACACCTTC. Translating gives CSVEDLQRSPNYGYTF.

This clonotype showed up many times. This chain joins TRBV9 and TRBJ2-1; D gene unclear. The CDR3 totals 16 residues. Germline V gene data show CDR1 as SGDLS and CDR2 as YYNGEE. Trimming removed 0 bases at V and 0 bases at J, with 10 bases between. The CDR3 DNA reads TGTGCCAGCAGCGTAGCATACTGGAGCTCCTACAATGAGCAGTTCTTC. Amino acid sequence: CASSVAYWSSYNEQFF.

This clonotype was counted at least ten times. The chain carries TRBV29-1 and TRBJ1-2; possible D gene TRBD1, 6 bases. V shed 6 bases and J shed 4 bases, with 18 bases lying between them. The CDR3 loop spans 14 amino acids. Germline V CDR1 and CDR2: SQVTM, ANQGSEA. The CDR3 region is CSVDGGGALYGYTF. CDR3 coding DNA: TGCAGCGTGGACGGAGGGGGTGCCCTCTATGGCTACACCTTC.

This clonotype was counted between two and nine times. V usage is TRBV28 and J usage is TRBJ1-2, with unresolved D. The CDR3 has 15 amino acids. Looked up from germline, CDR1 is MDHEN and CDR2 is SYDVKM. With 1 base removed from V and 0 bases from J, the gap between germline ends came to 9 bases. The CDR3 is CASSLLVGPNYGYTF. The CDR3 region has the DNA TGTGCCAGCAGTTTATTGGTCGGACCTAACTATGGCTACACCTTC.

This clonotype was found many times. The V gene is TRBV7-2, the J gene TRBJ2-1; 7 bases align to TRBD1. The V and J ends lost 5 bases and 3 bases, in that order; junction bases with no gene match: 10. The CDR3 sequence is 16 residues long. CDR1 is SGHTA and CDR2 is FQGNSA in the germline V gene. The CDR3 DNA is TGTGCCAGCAGCCCTTCCGGGACAGCTCACTACAATGAGCAGTTCTTC. It yields the protein CASSPSGTAHYNEQFF.

Many counts were recorded for this clonotype. The gene calls are TRBV29-1 and TRBJ2-5, with TRBD2 as a possible D gene (7 bases). There are 16 residues in the CDR3. V lost 1 base to trimming and J lost 3 bases, with 18 bases between them. CDR1 SQVTM and CDR2 ANQGSEA come from the germline V gene. The CDR3, as DNA: TGCAGCGTTGAAGGAGAGAGGCGGGGGCGAGAAGAGACCCAGTACTTC. Encoded protein: CSVEGERRGREETQYF.

The chain recombines TRBV27 with TRBJ2-7, with TRBD1 as a possible D gene (5 bases). The ends were cut back, 0 bases at V and 5 bases at J, with 11 bases in the middle. The CDR3 is made up of 14 amino acids. Per germline, CDR1 MNHEY and CDR2 SMNVEV (reference sequence). The CDR3 here is CASSLSHRWDEQYF. The CDR3 nucleotides read TGTGCCAGCAGTTTATCCCACAGGTGGGACGAGCAGTACTTC.

This clonotype was seen a few times. The chain links TRBV2 to TRBJ1-2; maybe TRBD1 (5 bases). This CDR3 has 11 residues. Germline assignment: CDR1 SNHLY and CDR2 FYNNEI. Trimming took off 7 bases at V and 8 bases at J, with 11 bases between the two ends. CDR3 nucleotide sequence: TGTGCCAGCATCGAGGGGTACGGCTACACCTTC. Translation: CASIEGYGYTF.

In this sample, this clonotype turned up a few times. The V gene is TRBV6-2 or TRBV6-3, the J gene TRBJ1-5; D possibly corresponds to TRBD1 (5 bases). From germline, CDR1 is MNHEY and CDR2 SVGEGT. This CDR3 has 14 residues. V gave up 7 bases and J gave up 9 bases, with 19 bases separating them. CDR3 DNA: TGTGCCAGCAACCCCGAACCGTTAAGGGGGCCCCAGCATTTT. Encoded protein: CASNPEPLRGPQHF.

Ten or more counts support this clonotype. The chain is built from TRBV27 and TRBJ2-1; 8 bases agree with TRBD1. Germline-derived CDR1 and CDR2 are MNHEY and SMNVEV (reference sequence). V shed 5 bases and J 4 bases; nucleotides not matched to a gene: 10. The CDR3 sequence is 16 residues long. This chain's CDR3 is CASSPTGRGLYNEQFF. In DNA form, the CDR3 reads TGTGCCAGCAGTCCCACGGGCAGGGGGCTATACAATGAGCAGTTCTTC.